One sample yielded the 31 T cell receptor beta chains listed below, sequenced in a study of T-cell reconstitution after alpha-beta-depleted transplantation in children. A TCRbeta library incorporating unique molecular identifiers was prepared. TCRdb re-called the PCR reads through MiXCR, storing one row per CDR3 protein. The top ten hold 1.1% of the sample, which has around 600,000 distinct CDR3 sequences, 16% seen once. The sample was PBMCs from the stem cell graft donor, taken from the stem cell graft. The receptor set was obtained from a human donor who donated a stem cell graft to a child with acute myeloid leukemia.

In its sample, this clonotype was seen a few times. The V and J genes are TRBV7-8 and TRBJ2-1, with TRBD1 matching 8 bases. Germline assignment: CDR1 SGHVS and CDR2 FQNEAQ. Trimming at V came to 5 bases and at J to 3 bases, leaving 9 bases not matched to a gene. The CDR3 has 16 residues. CDR3 DNA: TGTGCCAGCAGCCCCTACTCGGACAGGGTCTACAATGAGCAGTTCTTC. Translating it yields CASSPYSDRVYNEQFF.

This chain connects TRBV4-3 to TRBJ1-5; TRBD1 might be the D (5 bases). CDR1 and CDR2 (germline): LGHNA, YSLEER. V was cut by 4 bases and J by 2 bases, with 12 bases left in between. CDR3 size: 15 residues. The CDR3 sequence is CASSLSGVGNQPQHF. CDR3 sequence (DNA): TGCGCCAGCAGCCTTTCGGGGGTGGGCAATCAGCCCCAGCATTTT.

The genes are TRBV20-1 and TRBJ1-1; 7 nucleotides align to TRBD1. Looked up from germline, CDR1 is DFQATT and CDR2 is SNEGSKA (reference sequence). V trimming: 5 bases; J trimming: 10 bases; junction bases outside the gene matches: 1. The CDR3 has 9 residues. CDR3: CSAGTAAFF. The CDR3 bases are TGCAGTGCTGGGACAGCAGCTTTCTTT.

The V and J genes are TRBV11-2 and TRBJ1-5; D is uncertain. V was clipped by 5 bases and J by 0 bases, with 29 bases between them. CDR1 SGHAT and CDR2 FQNNGV come from the germline V gene. There are 21 residues in the CDR3. The CDR3 bases are TGTGCCAGCAGCCCCAGAACGGAGACAAGACCCTGGTTTGGTAGCAATCAGCCCCAGCATTTT. It is translated as CASSPRTETRPWFGSNQPQHF.

In regard to this clonotype: Because the CDR3 is missing its conserved closing phenylalanine or tryptophan, this is likely a read error. The chain employs TRBV7-2 and TRBJ1-1; possibly TRBD1 for D (5 bases). Germline V lookup: CDR1 SGHTA, CDR2 FQGNSA. The CDR3 contains 13 residues. V was cut by 8 bases and J by 2 bases, with 12 bases left in between. CDR3 coding DNA: TGTGCCAGCCTTCAGGGAAGCAACACTGAAGCTTTCTTA. Residues: CASLQGSNTEAFL.

The J gene is TRBJ1-5, the V gene TRBV20-1; TRBD1 agrees at 7 bases. The CDR3 loop spans 15 amino acids. CDR1 DFQATT and CDR2 SNEGSKA come from the germline V gene (reference sequence). V dropped 0 bases and J dropped 7; count of bases not matched to a gene: 9. This chain's CDR3 is CSARDPRQGVQPQHF. Here the CDR3 DNA reads TGCAGTGCTAGAGATCCACGGCAGGGGGTCCAGCCCCAGCATTTT.

The chain couples TRBV7-2 to TRBJ1-4; D is undetermined. From germline, CDR1 is SGHTA and CDR2 FQGNSA. CDR3 length: 15 amino acids. V was shortened by 0 bases and J by 8 bases, with 13 bases between the two germline ends. DNA of the CDR3: TGTGCCAGCAGCTTAGCGCCAGGCTTTTGGGAAAAACTGTTTTTT. Translation: CASSLAPGFWEKLFF.

This clonotype was found many times. This chain connects TRBV12-3 or TRBV12-4 to TRBJ2-2; D uncertain. This CDR3 region has 12 residues. Trimming stripped 6 bases from V and 6 bases from J, with 8 bases between. DNA for the CDR3: TGTGCCAGCAGCTTGAAGGCCGGGGAGCTGTTTTTT. It codes for CASSLKAGELFF.

The CDR3 reads CASSLEGTGFVGYTF. For the CDR3, the DNA is TGTGCCAGCAGCTTAGAAGGGACCGGGTTCGTCGGCTACACCTTC. The chain is built from TRBV7-8 and TRBJ1-2, with D possibly TRBD1 on 5 matching bases. The length of the CDR3 is 15 residues. The germline V and J ends were trimmed by 1 base and 8 bases, with 17 bases remaining between them. Germline-derived CDR1 and CDR2 are SGHVS and FQNEAQ.

This clonotype has more than one count but fewer than ten. V gene TRBV7-2 combines with J gene TRBJ1-2, with no clear D. The CDR3 length is 12 residues. V dropped 7 bases and J dropped 8 bases, with 14 bases sitting between them. Germline V CDR1 and CDR2: SGHTA, FQGNSA. The CDR3 region is CASTLTAGGYTF. The CDR3 DNA reads TGTGCCAGCACCCTAACCGCCGGAGGCTACACCTTC.

The V gene is TRBV6-5, the J gene TRBJ2-1, with 10 bases fitting TRBD2. Trimming took 0 bases from V and 8 from J; bases not matched to a gene: 10. Germline assignment: CDR1 MNHEY and CDR2 SVGAGI. CDR3 length: 17 residues. CDR3 amino acids: CASSYSGSGGPQDEQFF. DNA of the CDR3: TGTGCCAGCAGTTACTCTGGTAGCGGGGGGCCTCAGGATGAGCAGTTCTTC.

This clonotype was picked up a small number of times. This chain uses TRBV20-1 with TRBJ2-1, with 12 positions matching TRBD1. V lost 5 bases to trimming and J lost 7 bases; unmatched junction nucleotides: 9. This CDR3 is 15 amino acids long. Germline CDR1 reads DFQATT; CDR2 reads SNEGSKA (reference sequence). Here the CDR3 reads CSADPGTGGKNEQFF. Written as DNA, the CDR3 is TGCAGTGCTGACCCCGGGACAGGGGGCAAGAATGAGCAGTTCTTC.

The CDR3 is CASSWGQGDTGELFF. The CDR3 DNA reads TGTGCCAGCAGTTGGGGGCAGGGAGATACCGGGGAGCTGTTTTTT. V gene TRBV28 combines with J gene TRBJ2-2, with TRBD1 as a possible D gene (6 bases). Trimming took 4 bases from V and 5 from J, leaving 14 bases between them. The length of the CDR3 is 15 residues. Per the germline V gene, CDR1 is MDHEN and CDR2 is SYDVKM. Full variable domain (outside the CDR3, taken from reference TRBV28 and TRBJ2-2): DVKVTQSSRYLVKRTGEKVFLECVQDMDHENMFWYRQDPGLGLRLIYFSYDVKMKEKGDIPEGYSVSREKKERFSLILESASTNQTSMYLCASSWGQGDTGELFFGEGSRLTVL.

The CDR3 sequence: CASSPRGMETQYF. The CDR3 DNA is TGTGCCAGCAGCCCTAGGGGCATGGAGACCCAGTACTTC. The chain uses TRBV7-8 and TRBJ2-5; a possible D gene is TRBD1 (5 bases). CDR1 and CDR2 (germline): SGHVS, FQNEAQ. V dropped 5 bases and J dropped 5 bases, with 12 bases sitting between them. The length of the CDR3 is 13 residues.

The chain has TRBV20-1 and TRBJ2-3, with 11 bases lining up with TRBD2. Germline CDR1 reads DFQATT; CDR2 reads SNEGSKA (reference sequence). The CDR3 totals 15 residues. V lost 5 bases, J lost 2 bases, and 6 bases stayed unmatched. CDR3 nucleotides: TGCAGTGCTCTTACTAGCGGGGGCTCCACAGATACGCAGTATTTT. Its translation: CSALTSGGSTDTQYF.

This clonotype occurred many times. This chain connects TRBV7-8 to TRBJ2-1; D perhaps matches TRBD1 (6 bases). CDR3 size: 12 residues. V was trimmed by 5 bases and J by 8 bases, leaving 10 bases between them. The germline V gene encodes CDR1 SGHVS and CDR2 FQNEAQ. The CDR3 bases are TGTGCCAGCAGCGACAGACAGGATGAGCAGTTCTTC. It codes for CASSDRQDEQFF.

This clonotype was detected many times. This chain joins TRBV27 and TRBJ2-7; 8 nucleotides align to TRBD1. The CDR3 has 11 amino acids. Germline V gives CDR1 MNHEY, CDR2 SMNVEV (reference sequence). V lost 6 bases and J lost 9; bases outside the gene matches: 4. The DNA for the CDR3 is TGTGCCAGCAGACAGGGGGTTGTGCAGTACTTC. Translating gives CASRQGVVQYF.

This clonotype came up a few times. This chain uses TRBV12-3 or TRBV12-4 with TRBJ2-1, with D unresolved. This CDR3 is 13 amino acids long. Trimming took off 2 bases at V and 9 bases at J, with 11 bases between the two ends. CDR3 residues: CASSLPGSGEQFF. Written as DNA, the CDR3 is TGTGCCAGCAGTTTACCAGGTTCGGGTGAGCAGTTCTTC.

This clonotype was detected a few times. V usage is TRBV5-6 and J usage is TRBJ1-1; 9 nucleotides agree with TRBD1. The CDR3 runs 14 residues. The V and J ends lost 4 bases and 3 bases, in that order; junction bases with no gene match: 4. Germline lookup yields CDR1 SGHDT and CDR2 YYEEEE. DNA for the CDR3: TGTGCCAGCAGCCCCGGGACAGGGTACACTGAAGCTTTCTTT. It codes for CASSPGTGYTEAFF.

A few counts support this clonotype. The chain is built from TRBV7-2 and TRBJ2-3, with D uncertain. CDR3 length: 15 amino acids. Germline V lookup: CDR1 SGHTA, CDR2 FQGNSA. V gave up 2 bases and J gave up 0 bases, with 9 bases separating them. CDR3 in amino acids: CASSLWVQSTDTQYF. CDR3 DNA sequence: TGTGCCAGCAGCTTATGGGTCCAGAGCACAGATACGCAGTATTTT. The whole variable domain, filled in from reference TRBV7-2 and TRBJ2-3, reads GAGVSQSPSNKVTEKGKDVELRCDPISGHTALYWYRQSLGQGLEFLIYFQGNSAPDKSGLPSDRFSAERTGGSVSTLTIQRTQQEDSAVYLCASSLWVQSTDTQYFGPGTRLTVL.

V is TRBV7-9 and J is TRBJ1-4; 7 bases fit TRBD1. The CDR3 has 14 amino acids. The germline V gene encodes CDR1 SEHNR and CDR2 FQNEAQ (reference sequence). J was trimmed by 4 bases and V by 7 bases; bases with no gene match: 6. The CDR3 DNA reads TGTGCCAGCATTAAGACAGGGTTTAATGAAAAACTGTTTTTT. Residues: CASIKTGFNEKLFF.

This clonotype was recorded many times. V gene TRBV7-2 combines with J gene TRBJ2-7, with 9 bases matching TRBD2. The CDR3 has 16 amino acids. V lost 1 base, J lost 4 bases, and 8 bases stayed unmatched. The germline V gene encodes CDR1 SGHTA and CDR2 FQGNSA. CDR3 protein: CASSLGSGTSSYEQYV. CDR3 nucleotide sequence: TGTGCCAGCAGCTTAGGTTCCGGGACTAGCAGTTACGAGCAGTACGTC.

This clonotype was seen at least ten times. The genes are TRBV20-1 and TRBJ2-3, with TRBD2 as a possible D gene (7 bases). CDR3 length equals 12 residues. The V gene's germline CDR1 is DFQATT and CDR2 SNEGSKA (reference sequence). The CDR3 sequence: CTAGGPTDTQYF. Written as DNA, the CDR3 is TGCACTGCCGGGGGGCCCACAGATACGCAGTATTTT.

This chain links TRBV7-8 with TRBJ2-1; no firm D call. Trimming pared 5 bases from V and 9 bases from J, leaving 17 bases between. The CDR3 contains 14 residues. The V gene's germline CDR1 is SGHVS and CDR2 FQNEAQ. DNA for the CDR3: TGTGCCAGCAGCCGAACGACATCCAGATCTGAGCAGTTCTTC. Translated: CASSRTTSRSEQFF.

In this sample, this clonotype turned up a few times. V and J are TRBV5-1 and TRBJ1-1; D not certain. The V gene lost 2 bases and the J gene lost 1 base, with 6 bases spanning the gap. The CDR3 is 13 residues long. CDR1 and CDR2 from the germline V gene are SGHRS and YFSETQ. CDR3 loop: CASSFIGNTEAFF. The CDR3 bases are TGCGCCAGCAGCTTTATAGGGAACACTGAAGCTTTCTTT.

The rearrangement uses TRBV7-2 and TRBJ2-5, with D perhaps being TRBD1 or TRBD2 (5 bases each). The V gene's germline CDR1 is SGHTA and CDR2 FQGNSA. The CDR3 is 13 amino acids. The V gene lost 8 bases and the J gene lost 1 base, with 11 bases spanning the gap. As DNA, the CDR3 is TGTGCCAGCGTATGGGGGATCCAAGAGACCCAGTACTTC. It codes for CASVWGIQETQYF. The full variable domain, completed using reference TRBV7-2 and TRBJ2-5, is GAGVSQSPSNKVTEKGKDVELRCDPISGHTALYWYRQSLGQGLEFLIYFQGNSAPDKSGLPSDRFSAERTGGSVSTLTIQRTQQEDSAVYLCASVWGIQETQYFGPGTRLLVL.

This clonotype has more than one count but fewer than ten. V is TRBV18 and J is TRBJ1-6; tentative D call: TRBD1 (5 bases). The V and J ends lost 4 bases and 9 bases respectively, with 13 bases between them. The length of the CDR3 is 14 residues. Germline V gene data show CDR1 as KGHSH and CDR2 as LQKENI. This chain's CDR3 is CASSQPGTASPLHF. CDR3 nucleotides: TGTGCCAGCTCACAACCGGGGACCGCTTCACCCCTCCACTTT.

This clonotype was seen repeatedly, ten times or more. V usage is TRBV20-1 and J usage is TRBJ2-1; D not resolved. Germline V gene lookup returns CDR1 DFQATT and CDR2 SNEGSKA (reference sequence). The CDR3 runs 11 residues. V gave up 7 bases and J gave up 14 bases, with 18 bases separating them. CDR3 region: CSVLEFRTKFF. The CDR3 nucleotides read TGCAGTGTGCTAGAGTTCAGGACGAAGTTCTTC.

V is TRBV11-2 and J is TRBJ2-1; D is undetermined. The CDR3 extends over 15 amino acids. The germline gives CDR1 SGHAT, CDR2 FQNNGV. V was trimmed by 5 bases and J by 2 bases, leaving 13 bases between them. In DNA, the CDR3 is TGTGCCAGCAGCCCCAACGACTTGACCTACAATGAGCAGTTCTTC. Protein: CASSPNDLTYNEQFF.

The chain couples TRBV5-1 to TRBJ2-1; 14 bases fit TRBD2. Germline CDR1 and CDR2: SGHRS and YFSETQ. The CDR3 totals 17 residues. V dropped 0 bases and J dropped 6; count of bases not matched to a gene: 5. In DNA, the CDR3 is TGCGCCAGCAGCTTGGGCGGGACTAGCGGGGGTTTCAATGAGCAGTTCTTC. The encoded protein is CASSLGGTSGGFNEQFF.

The chain uses TRBV7-2 and TRBJ1-2, with D possibly matching TRBD1 (5 bases). The CDR3 spans 17 residues. Germline-derived CDR1 and CDR2 are SGHTA and FQGNSA. V lost 3 bases, J lost 2 bases, and 19 bases lay in between. CDR3 region: CASSLNPTGASNYGYTF. The CDR3 region has the DNA TGTGCCAGCAGCTTGAACCCTACCGGGGCGTCCAACTATGGCTACACCTTC.